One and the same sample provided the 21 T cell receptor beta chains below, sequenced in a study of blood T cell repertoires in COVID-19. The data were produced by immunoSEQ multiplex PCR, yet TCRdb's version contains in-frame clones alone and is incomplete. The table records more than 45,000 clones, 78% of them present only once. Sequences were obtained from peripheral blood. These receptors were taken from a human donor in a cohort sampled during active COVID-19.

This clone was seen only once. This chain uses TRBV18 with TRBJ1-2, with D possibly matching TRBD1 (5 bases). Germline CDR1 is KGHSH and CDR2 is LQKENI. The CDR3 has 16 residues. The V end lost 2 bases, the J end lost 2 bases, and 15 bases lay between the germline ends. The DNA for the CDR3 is TGTGCCAGCTCACCAGTCTCGGGGGAGACGAACTATGGCTACACCTTC. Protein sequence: CASSPVSGETNYGYTF.

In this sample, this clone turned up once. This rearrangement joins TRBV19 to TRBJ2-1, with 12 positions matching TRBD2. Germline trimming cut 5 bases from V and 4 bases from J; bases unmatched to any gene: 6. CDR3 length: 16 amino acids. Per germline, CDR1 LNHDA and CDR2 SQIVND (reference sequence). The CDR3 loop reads CASSRLAGGVYNEQFF. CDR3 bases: TGTGCCAGTAGTCGGCTAGCGGGAGGGGTTTACAATGAGCAGTTCTTC.

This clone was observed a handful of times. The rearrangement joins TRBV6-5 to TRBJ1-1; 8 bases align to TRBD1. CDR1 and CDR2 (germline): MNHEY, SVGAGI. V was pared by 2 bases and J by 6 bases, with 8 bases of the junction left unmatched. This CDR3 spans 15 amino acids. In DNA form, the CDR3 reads TGTGCCAGCAGTTACGGGACAGGCAGGTTGGCTGAAGCTTTCTTT. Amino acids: CASSYGTGRLAEAFF.

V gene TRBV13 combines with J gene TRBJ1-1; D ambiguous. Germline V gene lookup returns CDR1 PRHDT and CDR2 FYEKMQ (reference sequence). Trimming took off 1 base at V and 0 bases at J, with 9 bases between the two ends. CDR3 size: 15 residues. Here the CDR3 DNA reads TGTGCCAGCAGCTTAGACGGAGATTTGAACACTGAAGCTTTCTTT. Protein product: CASSLDGDLNTEAFF.

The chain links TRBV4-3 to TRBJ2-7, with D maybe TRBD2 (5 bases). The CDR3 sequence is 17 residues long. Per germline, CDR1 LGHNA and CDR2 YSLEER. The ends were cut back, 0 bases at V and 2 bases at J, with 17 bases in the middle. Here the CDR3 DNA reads TGCGCCAGCAGCCAAGAAGTTCGGCTTGAGCGGACCTACGAGCAGTACTTC. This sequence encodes CASSQEVRLERTYEQYF.

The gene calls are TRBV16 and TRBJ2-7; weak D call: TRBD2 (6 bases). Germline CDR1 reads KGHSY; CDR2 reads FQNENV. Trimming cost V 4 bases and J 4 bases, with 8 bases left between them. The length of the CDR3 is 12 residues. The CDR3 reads CASSPGLYEQYF. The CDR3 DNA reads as TGTGCCAGCAGCCCCGGACTATACGAGCAGTACTTC.

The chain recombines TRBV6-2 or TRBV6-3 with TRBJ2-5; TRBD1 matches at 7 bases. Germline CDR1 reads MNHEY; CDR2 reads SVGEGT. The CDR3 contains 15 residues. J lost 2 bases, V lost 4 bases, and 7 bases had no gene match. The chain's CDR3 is CASSSTTGLQETQYF. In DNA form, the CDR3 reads TGTGCCAGCAGTTCGACGACAGGGCTACAAGAGACCCAGTACTTC.

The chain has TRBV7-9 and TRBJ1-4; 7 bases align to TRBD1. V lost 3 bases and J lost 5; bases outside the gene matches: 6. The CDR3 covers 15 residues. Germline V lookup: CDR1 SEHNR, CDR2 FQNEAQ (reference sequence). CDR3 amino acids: CASSLKGAGNEKLFF. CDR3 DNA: TGTGCCAGCAGCTTGAAGGGGGCAGGGAATGAAAAACTGTTTTTT.

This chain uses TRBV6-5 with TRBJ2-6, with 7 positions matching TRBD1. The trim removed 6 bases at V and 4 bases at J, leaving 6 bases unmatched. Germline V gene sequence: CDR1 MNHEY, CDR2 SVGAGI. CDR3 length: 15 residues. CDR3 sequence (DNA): TGTGCCAGCAGGGATACAGGGGAAGGGGCCAACGTCCTGACTTTC. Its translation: CASRDTGEGANVLTF.

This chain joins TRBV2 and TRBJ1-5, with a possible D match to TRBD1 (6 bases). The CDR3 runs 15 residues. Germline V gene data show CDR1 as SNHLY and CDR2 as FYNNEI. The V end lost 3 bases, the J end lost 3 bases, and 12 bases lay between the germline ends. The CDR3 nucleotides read TGTGCCAGCAGTGAGTACCAGGGGTCCAATCAGCCCCAGCATTTT. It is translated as CASSEYQGSNQPQHF.

CDR3 in DNA: TGTGCCAGCAGTCAACAGAATACCCGGGGGGGCGCAAACTATGGCTACACCTTC. Translating it yields CASSQQNTRGGANYGYTF. The rearrangement uses TRBV25-1 and TRBJ1-2, with a weak D call TRBD1 (6 bases). V was clipped by 5 bases and J by 2 bases, with 24 bases between them. The CDR3 consists of 18 residues. Germline CDR1 and CDR2: MGHDK and SYGVNS.

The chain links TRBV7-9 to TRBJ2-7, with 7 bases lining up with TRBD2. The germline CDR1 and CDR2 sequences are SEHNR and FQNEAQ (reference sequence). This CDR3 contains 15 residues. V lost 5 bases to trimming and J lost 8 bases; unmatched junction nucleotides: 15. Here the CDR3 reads CASSRTSRGGNQQYF. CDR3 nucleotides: TGTGCCAGCAGCCGAACATCTCGCGGGGGTAACCAGCAGTACTTC. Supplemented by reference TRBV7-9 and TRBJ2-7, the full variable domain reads DTGVSQNPRHKITKRGQNVTFRCDPISEHNRLYWYRQTLGQGPEFLTYFQNEAQLEKSRLLSDRFSAERPKGSFSTLEIQRTEQGDSAMYLCASSRTSRGGNQQYFGPGTRLTVT.

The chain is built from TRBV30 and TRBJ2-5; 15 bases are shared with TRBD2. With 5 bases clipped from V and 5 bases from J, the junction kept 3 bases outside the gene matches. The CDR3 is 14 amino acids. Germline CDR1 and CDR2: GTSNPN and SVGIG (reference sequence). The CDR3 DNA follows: TGTGCCTGGGGGACTAGCGGGGGGATGGAGACCCAGTACTTC. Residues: CAWGTSGGMETQYF.

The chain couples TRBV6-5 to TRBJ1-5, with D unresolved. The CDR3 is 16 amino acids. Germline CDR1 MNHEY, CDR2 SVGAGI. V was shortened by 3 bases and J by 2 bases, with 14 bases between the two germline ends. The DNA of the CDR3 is TGTGCCAGCAGTTATAAGCGATTGGAGGGCAATCAGCCCCAGCATTTT. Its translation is CASSYKRLEGNQPQHF.

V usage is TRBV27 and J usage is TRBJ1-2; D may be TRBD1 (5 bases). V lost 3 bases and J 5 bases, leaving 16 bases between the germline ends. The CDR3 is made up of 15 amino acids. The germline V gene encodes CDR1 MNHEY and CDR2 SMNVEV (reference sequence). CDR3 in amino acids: CASSLGGAPTYGYTF. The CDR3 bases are TGTGCCAGCAGTTTGGGGGGAGCCCCGACTTATGGCTACACCTTC.

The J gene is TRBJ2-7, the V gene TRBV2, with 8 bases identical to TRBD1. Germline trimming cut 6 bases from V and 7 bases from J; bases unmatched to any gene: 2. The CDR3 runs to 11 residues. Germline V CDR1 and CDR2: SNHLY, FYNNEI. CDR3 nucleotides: TGTGCCAGCAGGGGACAGGAAGAGCAGTACTTC. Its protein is CASRGQEEQYF.

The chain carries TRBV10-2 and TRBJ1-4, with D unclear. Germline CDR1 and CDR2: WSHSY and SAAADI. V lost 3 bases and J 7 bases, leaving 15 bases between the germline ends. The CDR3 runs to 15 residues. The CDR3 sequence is CASSEIRQDGEKLFF. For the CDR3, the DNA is TGCGCCAGCAGTGAAATTCGGCAGGATGGTGAAAAACTGTTTTTT.

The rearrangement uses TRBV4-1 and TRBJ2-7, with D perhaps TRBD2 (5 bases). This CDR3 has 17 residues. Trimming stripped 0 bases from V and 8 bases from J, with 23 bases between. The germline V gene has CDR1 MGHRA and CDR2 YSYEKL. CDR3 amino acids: CASSQDWSPGSPTKQYF. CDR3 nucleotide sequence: TGCGCCAGCAGCCAAGATTGGTCCCCGGGATCTCCTACGAAGCAGTACTTC.

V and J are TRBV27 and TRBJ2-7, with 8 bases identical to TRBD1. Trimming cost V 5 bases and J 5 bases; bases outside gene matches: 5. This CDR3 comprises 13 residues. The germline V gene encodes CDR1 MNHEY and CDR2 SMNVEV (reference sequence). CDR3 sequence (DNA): TGTGCCAGCAGTCCTCGGACAGGGAACGAGCAGTACTTC. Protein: CASSPRTGNEQYF.

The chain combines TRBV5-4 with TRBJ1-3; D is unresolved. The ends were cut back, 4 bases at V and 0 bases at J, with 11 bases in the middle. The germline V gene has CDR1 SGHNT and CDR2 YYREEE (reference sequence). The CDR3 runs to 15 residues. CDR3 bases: TGTGCCAGCAGCCCGGACCGGGGCTCTGGAAACACCATATATTTT. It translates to CASSPDRGSGNTIYF. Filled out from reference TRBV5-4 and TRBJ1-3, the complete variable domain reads ETGVTQSPTHLIKTRGQQVTLRCSSQSGHNTVSWYQQALGQGPQFIFQYYREEENGRGNFPPRFSGLQFPNYSSELNVNALELDDSALYLCASSPDRGSGNTIYFGEGSWLTVV.

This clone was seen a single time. The CDR3 protein is CASSELSTVVKLFF. CDR3 sequence (DNA): TGTGCCAGCAGTGAGCTATCGACAGTTGTAAAACTGTTTTTT. The rearrangement joins TRBV6-1 to TRBJ1-4; perhaps TRBD1 as D (5 bases). The V gene lost 3 bases and the J gene lost 10 bases, with 15 bases spanning the gap. Germline loops: CDR1 MNHNS, CDR2 SASEGT. There are 14 residues in the CDR3.